This T cell receptor (beta chain) was found in a study of T cell responses to AZD1222 COVID-19 vaccine. Study-level results: Donors were mostly white British, more females; clonal diversity possibly underestimated. The study reported that nearly half of spike-specific TCRs target unmutated variant regions. None of the repertoires were sampled until the peak T cell response had passed.

Of note for this clone: What it binds is not known.

Generated by immunoSEQ multiplex PCR, the TCRdb table keeps only in-frame clones and is missing some. Of about 150,000 clones listed, 92% were seen once; the top ten hold 1.3% to 1.5%. In germline, CDR1 is LGHNA, CDR2 YNFKEQ. The CDR3 has 19 amino acids. V trimming: 0 bases; J trimming: 4 bases; junction bases outside the gene matches: 17. Sequencing used peripheral blood, obtained on day 0 of AZD1222 vaccination. This chain uses TRBV4-2 with TRBJ2-5; 7 nucleotides line up with TRBD2. This clonotype was sampled from an adult in good health. CDR3 in amino acids: CASSQDSRGWAGEGETQYF. The CDR3 DNA sequence: TGTGCCAGCAGCCAAGACAGTCGGGGCTGGGCGGGAGAAGGAGAGACCCAGTACTTC.